This T cell receptor beta chain was recovered during a study of T cells after yellow fever vaccination. Whole-study findings and limits: A faster peak, day 5 versus 15, was reached by the weaker secondary response. The study re-detected most primary-vaccination clones after the booster (about 95% CD4, approximately 87% CD8).

There are a few counts of this clonotype. The antigen remains unidentified. V gave up 8 bases and J gave up 5 bases; unmatched junction bases: 4. The CDR3 is 12 residues long. The authors made TCR cDNA by 5'RACE template switching, adding a universal primer site and UMIs. TCRdb ran MiXCR on the 5' RACE reads and lists one entry per CDR3 protein. The sample yields approximately 300,000 distinct CDR3 sequences, about 10% seen once. This clonotype was obtained from a man aged 18 to 29 who received the YFV17D yellow fever vaccine. V and J are TRBV12-3 or TRBV12-4 and TRBJ2-3, with TRBD2 matching over 7 bases. The specimen comprised CD4+ T cells sorted from PBMCs, sampled 45 days after the yellow fever booster vaccination. CDR3 sequence (DNA): TGTGCCAGCGGGGGGGGGAAAGATACGCAGTATTTT. The encoded protein is CASGGGKDTQYF.